Presented here are 25 T cell receptor beta chains from one specimen sequenced in a study of synovial regulatory T cells in juvenile arthritis. Assay: immunoSEQ multiplex PCR; the TCRdb copy retains only in-frame clones and omits some. The table for this sample gives 10,000 or so clones. Sequenced input: Treg cells from blood. The sample's subset: remaining (HLA-DR-negative) circulating blood Treg cells. The source of these receptors is a donor between 2 and 35 years old with juvenile idiopathic arthritis.

This rearrangement joins TRBV4-1 to TRBJ2-1; with no DNA, the TCRdb D assignment of TRBD2 cannot be verified. Germline V gene lookup returns CDR1 MGHRA and CDR2 YSYEKL. This CDR3 comprises 17 residues. Only the protein is available. The CDR3 is CASSQEGRVPEANEQFF.

The CDR3 protein is CASSLQGKHEQYF. V gene TRBV5-1 combines with J gene TRBJ2-7. CDR1 SGHRS and CDR2 YFSETQ come from the germline V gene. This CDR3 is built from 13 residues. DNA was not recorded.

The V gene is TRBV19, the J gene TRBJ1-3; TCRdb calls TRBD1, which cannot be checked without DNA. Germline values: CDR1 LNHDA, CDR2 SQIVND (reference sequence). The CDR3 is made up of 17 amino acids. The DNA is not on file. CDR3 sequence reads: CASSLRDSFTSGNTIYF.

This chain links TRBV18 with TRBJ2-3; TCRdb picks TRBD1, but there is no DNA to check that call. This CDR3 comprises 16 residues. DNA is not on record. Germline CDR1 reads KGHSH; CDR2 reads LQKENI. CDR3 sequence reads: CASSPWDRIITDTQYF.

This rearrangement joins TRBV5-6 to TRBJ2-1; TCRdb lists TRBD2, though no DNA is available to test this call. The CDR3 runs 14 residues. DNA is not recorded here. Germline-derived CDR1 and CDR2 are SGHDT and YYEEEE. This chain's CDR3 is CASSPGTKPNEQFF.

The V gene is TRBV6-1, the J gene TRBJ2-7; TCRdb returns TRBD1, unconfirmable since there is no DNA. The CDR3 has 13 residues. The entry carries no DNA sequence. CDR1 and CDR2 from the germline V gene are MNHNS and SASEGT. Here the CDR3 reads CASSRTDFYEQYF.

The J gene is TRBJ1-1, the V gene TRBV19. The CDR3 covers 16 residues. No DNA sequence is on record. The germline V gene has CDR1 LNHDA and CDR2 SQIVND (reference sequence). CDR3 sequence reads: CASQTHRGSLNTEAFF.

This chain connects TRBV12-5 to TRBJ2-7; lacking DNA, the TRBD1 call made by TCRdb goes unchecked. This CDR3 is built from 18 residues. The record lacks a DNA sequence. In germline, CDR1 is LGHNT, CDR2 FRNRAP. The CDR3 here is CASGLAGGAWSGVYEQYF.

The chain joins TRBV7-2 to TRBJ2-5. This CDR3 has 12 residues. No DNA sequence is on record. The germline gives CDR1 SGHTA, CDR2 FQGNSA. CDR3 loop: CASSYGGETQYF.

This sequence joins TRBV19 and TRBJ1-1. The CDR3 consists of 16 residues. The DNA sequence is not available. The germline CDR1 and CDR2 sequences are LNHDA and SQIVND (reference sequence). Here the CDR3 reads CASSAPPGILNTEAFF.

The chain carries TRBV6-1 and TRBJ2-7; TCRdb proposes TRBD1, but this gene call is untestable without DNA. Germline loops: CDR1 MNHNS, CDR2 SASEGT. The CDR3 extends over 17 amino acids. No DNA appears here. The CDR3 loop reads CASSELFERQGGYEQYF.

The chain carries TRBV10-3 and TRBJ2-3; TCRdb designates TRBD2, a call that cannot be tested without DNA. The CDR3 has 13 amino acids. Only the protein sequence is given. Germline V gene lookup returns CDR1 ENHRY and CDR2 SYGVKD. CDR3 loop: CAIKAGGPDTQYF.

The chain recombines TRBV19 with TRBJ2-4. This CDR3 has 17 amino acids. The entry carries no DNA sequence. CDR1 and CDR2 from the germline V gene are LNHDA and SQIVND (reference sequence). CDR3 sequence reads: CASSIARAERAKNIQYF.

The chain joins TRBV5-6 to TRBJ1-2. The CDR3 runs to 13 residues. Only the protein sequence is given. Germline loops: CDR1 SGHDT, CDR2 YYEEEE. This CDR3 is CASSLWGLRGYTF.

The chain's CDR3 is CASTIRGRMGLNEQFF. The chain links TRBV6-6 to TRBJ2-1; TCRdb gives TRBD2 as the D gene, but with no DNA this cannot be confirmed. Germline V gives CDR1 MNHNY, CDR2 SVGAGI (reference sequence). The CDR3 loop spans 16 amino acids. The DNA sequence is not available.

The chain recombines TRBV4-1 with TRBJ2-5. This CDR3 has 17 residues. Only the protein is available. Per the germline V gene, CDR1 is MGHRA and CDR2 is YSYEKL. The CDR3 reads CASSPVGRGGGQETQYF.

The chain combines TRBV10-1 with TRBJ2-5; TCRdb's D call of TRBD2 is untestable without DNA. Germline V lookup: CDR1 WNHNN, CDR2 SYGVQD (reference sequence). The CDR3 has 17 residues. No DNA is listed. The CDR3 sequence is CASSSNGLAGPQETQYF.

This chain connects TRBV6-1 to TRBJ1-5. The CDR3 runs 13 residues. No DNA was logged. Germline values: CDR1 MNHNS, CDR2 SASEGT. CDR3 residues: CASSVYGNQPQHF.

The rearrangement uses TRBV10-3 and TRBJ1-1. The CDR3 extends over 11 amino acids. DNA is not recorded here. Per the germline V gene, CDR1 is ENHRY and CDR2 is SYGVKD. The CDR3 region is CAISDITEAFF.

The chain couples TRBV5-4 to TRBJ1-2; TCRdb selects TRBD1, and the lack of DNA leaves this call unchecked. The CDR3 runs 14 residues. DNA is not on record. Germline loops: CDR1 SGHNT, CDR2 YYREEE (reference sequence). This chain's CDR3 is CASSLHQAAYGYTF.

V gene TRBV18 combines with J gene TRBJ2-5; the TCRdb call, TRBD2, lacks DNA for checking. CDR3 length equals 12 residues. No DNA has been recorded. Germline CDR1 is KGHSH and CDR2 is LQKENI. The chain's CDR3 is CASSPLQETQYF.

V usage is TRBV5-6 and J usage is TRBJ1-3. Germline CDR1 SGHDT, CDR2 YYEEEE. The CDR3 length is 16 residues. The nucleotide record is missing. CDR3 loop: CASSLARSLTVHTIYF.

The chain employs TRBV4-1 and TRBJ1-5. Germline CDR1 and CDR2: MGHRA and YSYEKL. The CDR3 loop spans 17 amino acids. DNA was not recorded. Here the CDR3 reads CASSQVDLGMSNQPQHF.

The chain combines TRBV6-1 with TRBJ2-5; no DNA is available, so the TRBD2 call from TCRdb remains unchecked. Germline CDR1 is MNHNS and CDR2 is SASEGT. CDR3 length equals 17 residues. No nucleotide data were recorded. CDR3 loop: CASSEVLSSGRVETQYF.

The chain uses TRBV18 and TRBJ2-7; TCRdb returns TRBD2, unconfirmable since there is no DNA. Germline V lookup: CDR1 KGHSH, CDR2 LQKENI. This CDR3 comprises 15 residues. There is no recorded DNA. CDR3 amino acids: CASSPVAGASYEQYF.